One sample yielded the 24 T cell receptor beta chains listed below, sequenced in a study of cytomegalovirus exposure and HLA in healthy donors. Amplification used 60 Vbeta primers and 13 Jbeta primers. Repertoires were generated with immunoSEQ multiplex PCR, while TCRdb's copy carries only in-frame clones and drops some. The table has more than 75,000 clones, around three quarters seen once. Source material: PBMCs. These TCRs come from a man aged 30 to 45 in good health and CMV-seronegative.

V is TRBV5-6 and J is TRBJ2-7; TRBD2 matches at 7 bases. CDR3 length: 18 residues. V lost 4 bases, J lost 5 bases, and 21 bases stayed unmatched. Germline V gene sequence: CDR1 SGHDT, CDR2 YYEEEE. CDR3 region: CASSRGLEGGLFKDEQYF. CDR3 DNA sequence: TGTGCCAGCAGCCGGGGTTTGGAGGGAGGGCTCTTCAAAGACGAGCAGTACTTC.

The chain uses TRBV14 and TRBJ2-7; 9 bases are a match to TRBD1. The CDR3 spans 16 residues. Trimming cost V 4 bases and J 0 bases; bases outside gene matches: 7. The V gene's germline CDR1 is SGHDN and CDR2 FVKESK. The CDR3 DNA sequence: TGTGCCAGCAGCCCCCTCGGACAGGGGAACTCCTACGAGCAGTACTTC. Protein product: CASSPLGQGNSYEQYF.

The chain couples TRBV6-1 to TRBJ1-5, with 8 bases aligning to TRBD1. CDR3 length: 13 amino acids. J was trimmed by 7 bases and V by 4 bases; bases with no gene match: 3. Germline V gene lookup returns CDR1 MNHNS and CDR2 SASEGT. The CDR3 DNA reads TGTGCCAGCAGTGGACAGGGGAGGCAGCCCCAGCATTTT. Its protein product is CASSGQGRQPQHF.

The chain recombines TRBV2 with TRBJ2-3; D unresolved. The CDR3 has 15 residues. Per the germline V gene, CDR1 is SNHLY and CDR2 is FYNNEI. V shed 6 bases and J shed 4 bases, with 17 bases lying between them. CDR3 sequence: CASRLRIARADTQYF. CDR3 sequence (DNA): TGTGCCAGCAGGCTGAGGATTGCCCGCGCAGATACGCAGTATTTT.

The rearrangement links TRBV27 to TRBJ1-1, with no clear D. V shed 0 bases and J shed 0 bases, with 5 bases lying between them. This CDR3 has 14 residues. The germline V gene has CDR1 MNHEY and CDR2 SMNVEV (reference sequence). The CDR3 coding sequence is TGTGCCAGCAGTTTATCGGCTGTGAACACTGAAGCTTTCTTT. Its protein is CASSLSAVNTEAFF.

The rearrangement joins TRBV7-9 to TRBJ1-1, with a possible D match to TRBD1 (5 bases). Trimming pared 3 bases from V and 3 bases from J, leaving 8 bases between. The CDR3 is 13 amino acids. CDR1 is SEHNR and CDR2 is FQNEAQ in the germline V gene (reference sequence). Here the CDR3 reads CASSFGADTEAFF. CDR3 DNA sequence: TGTGCCAGCAGCTTTGGGGCGGACACTGAAGCTTTCTTT.

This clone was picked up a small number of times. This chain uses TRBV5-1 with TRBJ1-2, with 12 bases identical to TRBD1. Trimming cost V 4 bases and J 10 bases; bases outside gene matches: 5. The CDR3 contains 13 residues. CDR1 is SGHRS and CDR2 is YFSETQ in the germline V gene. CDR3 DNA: TGCGCCAGCAGCCCCGGGACAGGGGGCGACTACACCTTC. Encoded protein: CASSPGTGGDYTF.

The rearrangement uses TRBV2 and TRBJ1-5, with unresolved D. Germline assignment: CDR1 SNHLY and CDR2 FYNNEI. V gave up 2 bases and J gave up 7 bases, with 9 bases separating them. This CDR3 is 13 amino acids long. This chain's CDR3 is CASSEHPGQPQHF. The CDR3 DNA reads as TGTGCCAGCAGTGAACATCCAGGACAGCCCCAGCATTTT.

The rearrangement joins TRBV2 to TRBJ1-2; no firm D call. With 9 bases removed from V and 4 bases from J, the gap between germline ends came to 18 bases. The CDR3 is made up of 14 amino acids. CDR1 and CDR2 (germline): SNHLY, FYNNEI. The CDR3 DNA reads TGTGCCAGAGCGACCCCCCCAGAAATCTATGGCTACACCTTC. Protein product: CARATPPEIYGYTF.

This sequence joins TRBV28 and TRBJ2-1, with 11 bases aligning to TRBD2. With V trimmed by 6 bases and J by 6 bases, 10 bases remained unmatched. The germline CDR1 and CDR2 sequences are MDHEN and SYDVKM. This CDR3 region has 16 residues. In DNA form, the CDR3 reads TGTGCCAGCAGACCCGACGGGACTAGCGGACGCAATGAGCAGTTCTTC. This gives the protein CASRPDGTSGRNEQFF.

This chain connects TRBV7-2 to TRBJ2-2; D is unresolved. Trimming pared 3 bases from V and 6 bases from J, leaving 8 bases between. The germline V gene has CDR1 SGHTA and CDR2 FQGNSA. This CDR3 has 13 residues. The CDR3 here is CASSFVEAGELFF. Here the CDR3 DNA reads TGTGCCAGCAGCTTCGTAGAGGCCGGGGAGCTGTTTTTT.

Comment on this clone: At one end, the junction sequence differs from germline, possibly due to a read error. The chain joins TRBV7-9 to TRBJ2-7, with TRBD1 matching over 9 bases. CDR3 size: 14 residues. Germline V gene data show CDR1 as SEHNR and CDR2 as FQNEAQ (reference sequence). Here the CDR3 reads CSSTPRDRVHEQYF. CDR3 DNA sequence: TGTTCCAGCACCCCCCGGGACAGGGTTCACGAGCAGTACTTC.

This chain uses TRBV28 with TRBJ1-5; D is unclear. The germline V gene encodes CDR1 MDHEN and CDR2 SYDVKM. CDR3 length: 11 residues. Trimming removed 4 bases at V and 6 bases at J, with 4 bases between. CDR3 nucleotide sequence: TGTGCCAGCAGTTCCAGTCAGCCCCAGCATTTT. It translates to CASSSSQPQHF.

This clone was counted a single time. CDR3 coding DNA: TGTGCCAGCAGCGCGTTAGCGGTCACAGATACGCAGTATTTT. Amino acid sequence: CASSALAVTDTQYF. The chain links TRBV7-2 to TRBJ2-3; D is possibly TRBD2 (6 bases). There are 14 residues in the CDR3. Germline assignment: CDR1 SGHTA and CDR2 FQGNSA. Trimming removed 5 bases at V and 2 bases at J, with 11 bases between.

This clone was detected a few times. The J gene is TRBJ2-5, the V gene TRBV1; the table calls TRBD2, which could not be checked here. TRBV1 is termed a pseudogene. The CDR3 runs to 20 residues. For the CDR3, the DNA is TGCACCAGCAGCCAAGGGGGAGCGGGAGGGCCAAGATGTTGGCAAGAGACCCAGTACTTC. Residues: CTSSQGGAGGPRCWQETQYF.

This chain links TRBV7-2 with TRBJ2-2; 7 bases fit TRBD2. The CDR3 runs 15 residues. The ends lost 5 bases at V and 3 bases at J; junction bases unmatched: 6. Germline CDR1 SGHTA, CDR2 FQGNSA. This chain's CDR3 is CASSPNAGDTGELFF. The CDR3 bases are TGTGCCAGCAGCCCCAACGCGGGAGACACCGGGGAGCTGTTTTTT.

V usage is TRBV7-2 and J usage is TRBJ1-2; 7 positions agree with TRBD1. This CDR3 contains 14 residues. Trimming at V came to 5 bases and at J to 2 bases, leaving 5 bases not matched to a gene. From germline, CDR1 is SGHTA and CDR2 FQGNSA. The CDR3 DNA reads TGTGCCAGCAGCCCTGACAGGGTCAACTATGGCTACACCTTC. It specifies CASSPDRVNYGYTF.

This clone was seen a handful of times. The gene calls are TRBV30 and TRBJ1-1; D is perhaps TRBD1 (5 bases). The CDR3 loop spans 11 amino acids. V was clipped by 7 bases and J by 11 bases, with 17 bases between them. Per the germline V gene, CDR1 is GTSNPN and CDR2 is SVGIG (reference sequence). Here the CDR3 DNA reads TGTGCCTTGGCCCTTTGGGGGGAGGCTTTCTTT. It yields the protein CALALWGEAFF.

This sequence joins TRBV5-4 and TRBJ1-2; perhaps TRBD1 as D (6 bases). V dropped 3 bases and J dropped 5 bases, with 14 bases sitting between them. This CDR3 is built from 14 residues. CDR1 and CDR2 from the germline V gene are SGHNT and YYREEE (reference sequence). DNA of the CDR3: TGTGCCAGCAGCTCAAAGCAGGGGATTTATGGCTACACCTTC. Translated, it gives CASSSKQGIYGYTF.

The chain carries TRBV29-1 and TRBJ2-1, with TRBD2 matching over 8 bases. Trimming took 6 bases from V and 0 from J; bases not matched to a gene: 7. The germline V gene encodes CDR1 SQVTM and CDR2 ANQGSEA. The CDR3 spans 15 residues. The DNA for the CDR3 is TGCAGCGTCGGGACCGGGACTAGCTCCTACAATGAGCAGTTCTTC. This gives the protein CSVGTGTSSYNEQFF.

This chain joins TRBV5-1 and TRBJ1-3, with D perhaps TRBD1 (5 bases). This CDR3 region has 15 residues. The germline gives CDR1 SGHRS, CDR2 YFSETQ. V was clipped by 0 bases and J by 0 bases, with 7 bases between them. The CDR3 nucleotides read TGCGCCAGCAGCTTGGGGGGGGGCTCTGGAAACACCATATATTTT. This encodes CASSLGGGSGNTIYF.

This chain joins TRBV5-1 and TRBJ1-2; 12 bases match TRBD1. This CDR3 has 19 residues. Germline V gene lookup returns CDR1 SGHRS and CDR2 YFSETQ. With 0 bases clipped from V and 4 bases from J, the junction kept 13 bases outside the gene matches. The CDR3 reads CASSLGTLRDRGLRYGYTF. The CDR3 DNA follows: TGCGCCAGCAGCTTGGGGACCCTCCGGGACAGGGGGCTGCGCTATGGCTACACCTTC. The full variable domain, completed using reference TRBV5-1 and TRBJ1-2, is KAGVTQTPRYLIKTRGQQVTLSCSPISGHRSVSWYQQTPGQGLQFLFEYFSETQRNKGNFPGRFSGRQFSNSRSEMNVSTLELGDSALYLCASSLGTLRDRGLRYGYTFGSGTRLTVV.

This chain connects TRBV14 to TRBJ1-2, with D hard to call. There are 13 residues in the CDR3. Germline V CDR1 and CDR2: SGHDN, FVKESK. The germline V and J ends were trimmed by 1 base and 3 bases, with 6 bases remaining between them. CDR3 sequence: CASSQGGDYGYTF. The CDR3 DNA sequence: TGTGCCAGCAGCCAAGGCGGGGACTATGGCTACACCTTC.

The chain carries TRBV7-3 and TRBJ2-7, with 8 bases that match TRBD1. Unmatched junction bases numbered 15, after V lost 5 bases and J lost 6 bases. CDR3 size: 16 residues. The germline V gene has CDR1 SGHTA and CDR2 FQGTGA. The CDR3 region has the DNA TGTGCCAGCAGCCCTGACAGGGGAGGTTCCTTCTCCGAGCAGTACTTC. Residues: CASSPDRGGSFSEQYF.